This T cell receptor beta chain was profiled in a study of T-cell reconstitution after alpha-beta-depleted transplantation in children. The study's findings and limits: About two months after transplant, alpha-beta T cells reportedly came from several hundred expanded graft clones. Newly generated T cells supplied most T-cell counts and diversity one year post-transplant.

The CDR3 loop spans 14 amino acids. V was trimmed by 1 base and J by 0 bases, leaving 5 bases between them. Germline V lookup: CDR1 KGHDR, CDR2 SFDVKD. With respect to this clonotype: Its antigen is still unknown.

Unique molecular identifiers were incorporated when the TCRbeta library was constructed. MiXCR, applied by TCRdb to the PCR reads, yields one record per CDR3 protein. Among more than 500,000 distinct CDR3 sequences listed, around 10% were seen once. The TCR comes from a female patient aged 2-10 years who had a stem cell transplant for aplastic anemia, so the T cells may come from the graft donor. The chain uses TRBV24-1 and TRBJ2-5, with D hard to call. Specimen: PBMCs, mostly from graft donor cells, collected 180 days after TCRalphabeta/CD19-depleted stem cell transplant. The CDR3 protein is CATSDFWNQETQYF. CDR3 sequence (DNA): TGTGCCACCAGTGATTTTTGGAACCAAGAGACCCAGTACTTC.